This TCR beta chain was identified during a study of CXCR3-negative and CXCR3-positive naive CD8 T cells. About the study: Overall TRB read output was some 140 million, and each library contained about 1.5 +/- 0.3 million reads.

Every CD8+ T cell subset underwent triplicate sorting at around 300,000 cells apiece. Naivety in CD8+ T cells corresponded to a CD45RO-CCR7+CD27+CD95- phenotype. Study observations and caveats: Naive subsets showed comparable surface CD5, and TCR interaction strength was also inferred from TRB CDR3 physicochemistry.

The length of the CDR3 is 16 residues. Germline V gives CDR1 MGHRA, CDR2 YSYEKL. For this clonotype: Its target is unknown.

UMI-labeled 5' RACE yielded the TRB cDNA libraries. TCRdb derives one entry per CDR3 protein from the 5' RACE reads, leaving out DNA. Across 150,000 or so distinct CDR3 sequences, the top ten clones capture 0.25% to 0.35% of the sample. Specimen: naive CXCR3- CD8+ T cells from blood. Subset specified: CD45RO-CCR7+CD27+CD95- naive CD8+ T cells lacking CXCR3 (TNR3-). This sequence joins TRBV4-1 and TRBJ2-3; no DNA is available, so the TRBD1 call from TCRdb remains unchecked. The receptor was derived from a human donor in good health. Some clones in this sample may be carry-over from other donors' samples. CDR3 protein: CASSQDPLLRTDTQYF.